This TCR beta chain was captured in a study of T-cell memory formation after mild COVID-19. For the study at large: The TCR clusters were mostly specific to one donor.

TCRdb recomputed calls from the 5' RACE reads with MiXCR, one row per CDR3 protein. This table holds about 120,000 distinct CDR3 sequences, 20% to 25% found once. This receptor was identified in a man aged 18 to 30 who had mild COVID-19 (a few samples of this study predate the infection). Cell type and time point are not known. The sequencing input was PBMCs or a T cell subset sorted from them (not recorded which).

CDR3 nucleotides: TGTGCCAGTAGTATCCGTGCATTATATGGACAGATGAACACCGGGGAGCTGTTTTTT. Its translation is CASSIRALYGQMNTGELFF. The chain combines TRBV19 with TRBJ2-2; a weak D match, TRBD1 (6 bases). The V end was cut by 3 bases, the J end by 1 base, with 21 bases between. This CDR3 is 19 amino acids long. Germline loops: CDR1 LNHDA, CDR2 SQIVND (reference sequence).